This T cell receptor beta chain was sequenced in a study of OX40 agonist ivuxolimab in advanced cancers. Study as a whole: Ivuxolimab, an agonist antibody against OX40 (CD134), was given to patients.

Study-wide findings and caveats: At 0.1 to 3.0 mg/kg and by week 6, clonal expansion occurred in CD4+ and CD8+ blood T cells.

Some clones are missing from TCRdb's copy, which holds only in-frame ones; the method was immunoSEQ multiplex PCR. The table lists approximately 88,000 clones, roughly 88% of them singletons. No patient had autoimmune disease or received systemic immunosuppression. V lost 6 bases to trimming and J lost 4 bases, with 9 bases between them. Germline CDR1 and CDR2: SGHDN and FVKESK. CDR3 length equals 13 residues. As concerns this clone: The antigen is not known.

This sequence joins TRBV14 and TRBJ1-4; weak D call: TRBD1 (5 bases). This specimen was CD4+ or CD8+ T cells sorted from blood, taken in a trial of the OX40 agonist ivuxolimab. This clonotype was sampled from an adult with an advanced solid tumor such as melanoma, head and neck, liver or kidney cancer. CDR3 protein: CASSRGGNEKLFF. The CDR3 region has the DNA TGTGCCAGCAGTCGGGGGGGTAATGAAAAACTGTTTTTT.